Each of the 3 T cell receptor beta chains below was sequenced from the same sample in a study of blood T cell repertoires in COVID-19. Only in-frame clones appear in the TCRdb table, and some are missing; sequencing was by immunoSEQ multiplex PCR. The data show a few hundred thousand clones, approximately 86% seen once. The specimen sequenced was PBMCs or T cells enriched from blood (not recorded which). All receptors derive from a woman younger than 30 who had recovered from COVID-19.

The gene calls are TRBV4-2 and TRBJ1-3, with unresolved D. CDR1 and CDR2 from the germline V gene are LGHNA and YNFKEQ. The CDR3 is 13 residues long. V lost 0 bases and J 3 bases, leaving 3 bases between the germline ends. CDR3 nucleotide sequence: TGTGCCAGCAGCCAAGATCATGGAAACACCATATATTTT. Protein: CASSQDHGNTIYF.

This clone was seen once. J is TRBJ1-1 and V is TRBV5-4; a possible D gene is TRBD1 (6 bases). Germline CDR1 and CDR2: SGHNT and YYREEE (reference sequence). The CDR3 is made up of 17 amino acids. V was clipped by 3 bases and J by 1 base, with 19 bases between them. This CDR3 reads CASSSRQNREKNTEAFF. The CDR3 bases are TGTGCCAGCAGCTCAAGACAAAACAGGGAAAAGAACACTGAAGCTTTCTTT. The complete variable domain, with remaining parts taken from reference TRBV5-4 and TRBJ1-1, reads ETGVTQSPTHLIKTRGQQVTLRCSSQSGHNTVSWYQQALGQGPQFIFQYYREEENGRGNFPPRFSGLQFPNYSSELNVNALELDDSALYLCASSSRQNREKNTEAFFGQGTRLTVV.

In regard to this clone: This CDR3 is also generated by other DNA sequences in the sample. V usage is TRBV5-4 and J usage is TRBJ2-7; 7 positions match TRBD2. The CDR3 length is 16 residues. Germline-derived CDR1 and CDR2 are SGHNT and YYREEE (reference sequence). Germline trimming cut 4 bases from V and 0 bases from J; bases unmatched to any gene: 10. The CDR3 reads CASSPHGSGSSYEQYF. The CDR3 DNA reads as TGTGCCAGCAGCCCCCATGGTAGCGGGTCCTCCTACGAGCAGTACTTC.